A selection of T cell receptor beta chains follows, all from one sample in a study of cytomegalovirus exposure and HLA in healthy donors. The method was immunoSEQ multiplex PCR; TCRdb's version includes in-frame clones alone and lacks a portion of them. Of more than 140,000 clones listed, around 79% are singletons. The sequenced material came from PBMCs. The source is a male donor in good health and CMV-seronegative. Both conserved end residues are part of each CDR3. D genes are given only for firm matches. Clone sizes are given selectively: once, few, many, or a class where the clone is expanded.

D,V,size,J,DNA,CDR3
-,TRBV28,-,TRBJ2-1,TGTGCCAGCAGGACGGACAGTTACAATGAGCAGTTCTTC,CASRTDSYNEQFF
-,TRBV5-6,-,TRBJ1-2,TGTGCCAGCAGCTTGGTTCGCGGGGCGCGGATGAATGGCTACACCTTC,CASSLVRGARMNGYTF
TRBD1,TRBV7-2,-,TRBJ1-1,TGTGCCAGCAGCCAACAGGGGGGAACTGAAGCTTTCTTT,CASSQQGGTEAFF
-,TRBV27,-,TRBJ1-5,TGTGCCAGCAGTTTATGGGGGCTAAGCAATCAGCCCCAGCATTTT,CASSLWGLSNQPQHF
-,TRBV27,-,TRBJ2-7,TGTGCCAGCAGGCTAACCGGGACACCCTACGAGCAGTACTTC,CASRLTGTPYEQYF
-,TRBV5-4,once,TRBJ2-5,TGTGCCAGCAGCTTGGGGGTAGCGGAGACCCAGTACTTC,CASSLGVAETQYF
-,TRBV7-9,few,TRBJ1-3,TGTGCCAGCAGCTTAGCCGTCTCTGGAAACACCATATATTTT,CASSLAVSGNTIYF
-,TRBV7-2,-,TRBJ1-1,TGTGCCAGCAGCTTAGGACCCAGGGGGAACACTGAAGCTTTCTTT,CASSLGPRGNTEAFF
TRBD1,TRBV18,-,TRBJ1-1,TGTGCCAGCTCACCGGGACAGGGGCCGCTGAACACTGAAGCTTTCTTT,CASSPGQGPLNTEAFF
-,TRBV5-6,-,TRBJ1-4,TGTGCCAGCAGCTTGAGTAGGGGTGGAAAACTGTTTTTT,CASSLSRGGKLFF
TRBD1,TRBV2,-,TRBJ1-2,TGTGCCACGGACAGGGAGGGCTATGGCTACACCTTC,CATDREGYGYTF
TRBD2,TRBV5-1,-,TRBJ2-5,TGCGCCAGCAGGTCGAGCGGGGGGGCCCAAGAGACCCAGTACTTC,CASRSSGGAQETQYF